This T cell receptor (beta chain) comes out of a study of CD8+CD57+ T cells in acquired aplastic anemia. Trimming removed 5 bases at V and 6 bases at J, with 17 bases between. The CDR3 extends over 13 amino acids. Germline CDR1 reads DFQATT; CDR2 reads SNEGSKA (reference sequence). CDR3 and TCR beta VDJ profiling relied on genomic DNA as the template. TCRdb used MiXCR to reprocess the reads, holding one entry per CDR3 protein. The sample holds around 200,000 distinct CDR3 sequences, approximately 57% seen once. Study results and limitations: The study identified roughly 29 CD8+ CDR3 sequences shared by patients and controls.

Turning to this clonotype: No antigen is known for it.

Sequenced sample: sorted CD4+, CD8+, or CD8+CD57+ T cells (not recorded which) from PBMCs. This sequence joins TRBV20-1 and TRBJ2-7, with D possibly called TRBD1 or TRBD2 (6 bases each). This TCR came from a human donor in good health. CDR3 in amino acids: CSARGTSRGEQYF. The CDR3 coding sequence is TGCAGTGCTCGCGGGACATCTCGGGGCGAGCAGTACTTC.